This T cell receptor (beta chain) comes out of a study of T cell therapy after organ transplantation. The wider study: Patients received a median of 1.92 x 10^8 CMV-specific T cells over 2 to 6 infusions. Short-term post-therapy blood was drawn 4 to 8 weeks after therapy ended. Points from the study as a whole: Post-therapy CD8 clonality change correlated inversely with pretherapy clonality. In nonresponders, reduced coverage from low CD8+ yield may limit detected expansions.

The assay was immunoSEQ multiplex PCR, and TCRdb's table has in-frame clones only and misses some. Among 15,000 to 20,000 clones, around 82% were seen once, and the ten largest hold about 9.2%. The germline V gene encodes CDR1 SGHRS and CDR2 YFSETQ. The CDR3 runs 16 residues. The V and J ends lost 3 bases and 2 bases, in that order; junction bases with no gene match: 4. The time point here: 4-8 weeks after completion of therapy. A note on this clone: The antigen is not known.

The rearrangement links TRBV5-1 to TRBJ2-2; 10 bases align to TRBD2. The TCR was taken from a human patient who had received a solid organ transplant and had CMV disease. Some T cells may be transferred from the graft donor. This specimen consisted of CD8+ T cells from blood, obtained after autologous CMV-specific T cell therapy. CDR3 loop: CASSWGLARNTGELFF. The DNA of the CDR3 is TGCGCCAGCAGCTGGGGACTAGCGCGAAACACCGGGGAGCTGTTTTTT.